The rows below give T cell receptor beta chains drawn from one sample of a study of OX40 agonist ivuxolimab in advanced cancers. TCRdb keeps only in-frame clones here, not all; method: immunoSEQ multiplex PCR. This repertoire shows about 58,000 clones, less than 85% found once; its top ten account for less than 4%. The specimen was CD4+ or CD8+ T cells sorted from blood, collected in a trial of the OX40 agonist ivuxolimab. These receptors were collected from an adult with an advanced solid tumor such as melanoma, head and neck, liver or kidney cancer. CDR3s include the opening cysteine and the closing phenylalanine or tryptophan. The D gene is left open where the match is weak. Size tells how often a clone was seen (once, few, many) or the class of an expanded clone, and some rows leave it out.

>-|TRBV18|few|TRBJ1-2
TGTGCCAGCTCACCCGACAGCCTCTATGGCTACACCTTC
CASSPDSLYGYTF
>TRBD2|TRBV27|-|TRBJ2-3
TGTGCCAGCAGTTTATCGTGGGGACTAGGAGTCGATACGCAGTATTTT
CASSLSWGLGVDTQYF
>TRBD2|TRBV7-6|-|TRBJ2-3
TGTGCCAGCAGCTCATCTAGCGGGGACACAGATACGCAGTATTTT
CASSSSSGDTDTQYF
>-|TRBV20-1|-|TRBJ2-1
TGCAGTGTTGACCCACACAATGAGCAGTTCTTC
CSVDPHNEQFF
>-|TRBV30|-|TRBJ2-5
TGTGCCTCCGGGGTTTCGTACCAAGAGACCCAGTACTTC
CASGVSYQETQYF
>TRBD2|TRBV18|-|TRBJ2-7
TGTGCCAGCTCACCCCGACTAGCGGGGGGCAAGTACGAGCAGTACTTC
CASSPRLAGGKYEQYF
>-|TRBV5-1|-|TRBJ1-6
TGCGCCAGCAGCCTGGGGGCGCAGAGGAATTCACCCCTCCACTTT
CASSLGAQRNSPLHF
>TRBD1|TRBV28|-|TRBJ1-2
TGTGCCAGCAGTAAGACAGGGGTCTATGGCTACACCTTC
CASSKTGVYGYTF
>TRBD1|TRBV5-8|-|TRBJ2-1
TGTGCCAGCAGCTCGGGACAGGGAAACTACAATGAGCAGTTCTTC
CASSSGQGNYNEQFF
>TRBD1|TRBV4-2|-|TRBJ1-4
TGTGCCAGCAGCCACCCGGGACAGGGGAATGAAAAACTGTTTTTT
CASSHPGQGNEKLFF